The 8 T cell receptor beta chains listed next were all sequenced from one sample in a study of technical replicates of blood from four donors. The data were produced by immunoSEQ multiplex PCR, yet TCRdb's version contains in-frame clones alone and is incomplete. The data contain about 88,000 clones, roughly 90% of them singletons. Sequencing was performed on T cells isolated from PBMCs. The receptors stem from a human donor in good health.

The chain combines TRBV5-4 with TRBJ2-5, with 11 bases that match TRBD2. Germline V gives CDR1 SGHNT, CDR2 YYREEE (reference sequence). V was clipped by 4 bases and J by 0 bases; unmatched bases: 8. CDR3 length: 17 amino acids. CDR3 sequence reads: CASSPGLAALYQETQYF. The DNA of the CDR3 is TGTGCCAGCAGCCCGGGACTAGCGGCATTGTACCAAGAGACCCAGTACTTC.

This chain joins TRBV6-5 and TRBJ1-1; TRBD1 is a possible D gene (6 bases). The CDR3 contains 15 residues. In germline, CDR1 is MNHEY, CDR2 SVGAGI. Trimming took 2 bases from V and 0 from J, leaving 10 bases between them. Here the CDR3 reads CASSYLRGLNTEAFF. The CDR3 DNA follows: TGTGCCAGCAGTTACCTCAGGGGCTTGAACACTGAAGCTTTCTTT.

The chain links TRBV19 to TRBJ2-1; 12 bases align to TRBD2. CDR1 and CDR2 from the germline V gene are LNHDA and SQIVND (reference sequence). This CDR3 region has 18 residues. J lost 2 bases, V lost 3 bases, and 8 bases had no gene match. The CDR3 DNA follows: TGTGCCAGTAGTATCTCGACTAGCGGGAGCTTCACCTACAATGAGCAGTTCTTC. It encodes CASSISTSGSFTYNEQFF.

The chain couples TRBV2 to TRBJ2-2, with D tentatively TRBD1 (5 bases). V shed 7 bases and J shed 8 bases, with 23 bases lying between them. Germline loops: CDR1 SNHLY, CDR2 FYNNEI. The CDR3 is 16 residues long. The CDR3 DNA sequence: TGTGCCAGCAAAGAGTTTGTACAGGTCCGACCGGGGGAGCTGTTTTTT. Translated, it gives CASKEFVQVRPGELFF. Full variable domain (remainder filled in from reference TRBV2 and TRBJ2-2): EPEVTQTPSHQVTQMGQEVILRCVPISNHLYFYWYRQILGQKVEFLVSFYNNEISEKSEIFDDQFSVERPDGSNFTLKIRSTKLEDSAMYFCASKEFVQVRPGELFFGEGSRLTVL.

This chain joins TRBV10-3 and TRBJ2-1, with 9 bases that match TRBD1. The CDR3 is 15 residues long. Germline V CDR1 and CDR2: ENHRY, SYGVKD. V lost 0 bases, J lost 8 bases, and 5 bases stayed unmatched. The CDR3: CAISESLQGAYEQFF. CDR3 DNA: TGTGCCATCAGTGAGTCGTTACAGGGGGCATATGAGCAGTTCTTC.

This chain links TRBV2 with TRBJ2-7; D possibly corresponds to TRBD2 (6 bases). Trimming left V 7 bases short and J 1 base short, with 14 bases between. This CDR3 contains 14 residues. The germline V gene has CDR1 SNHLY and CDR2 FYNNEI. DNA of the CDR3: TGTGCCAGCATGCCGGGCCTAGCGTCCTACGAGCAGTACTTC. It encodes CASMPGLASYEQYF.

The chain is built from TRBV9 and TRBJ1-1; perhaps TRBD1 as D (5 bases). Trimming stripped 3 bases from V and 3 bases from J, with 15 bases between. This CDR3 is built from 15 residues. CDR1 is SGDLS, CDR2 YYNGEE, per germline. DNA of the CDR3: TGTGCCAGCAGCGCGGGGGGGAGTAGTGACACTGAAGCTTTCTTT. This encodes CASSAGGSSDTEAFF.

The V call is TRBV6-4, the J call TRBJ2-2, with 9 bases that match TRBD2. With V trimmed by 4 bases and J by 0 bases, 3 bases remained unmatched. Germline CDR1 MRHNA, CDR2 SNTAGT. The CDR3 sequence is 16 residues long. CDR3 bases: TGTGCCAGCAGTGGAGCGGGAGGCGCGAACACCGGGGAGCTGTTTTTT. Residues: CASSGAGGANTGELFF.